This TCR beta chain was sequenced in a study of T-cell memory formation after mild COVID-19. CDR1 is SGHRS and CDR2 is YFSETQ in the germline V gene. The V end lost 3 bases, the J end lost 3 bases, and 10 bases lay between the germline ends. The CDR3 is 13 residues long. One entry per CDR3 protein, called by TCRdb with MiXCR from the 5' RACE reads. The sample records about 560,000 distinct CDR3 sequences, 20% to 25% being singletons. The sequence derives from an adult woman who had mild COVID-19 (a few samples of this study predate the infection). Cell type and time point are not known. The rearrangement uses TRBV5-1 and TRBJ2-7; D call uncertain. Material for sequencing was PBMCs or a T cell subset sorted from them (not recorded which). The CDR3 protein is CASSSDINYEQYF. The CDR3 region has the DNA TGCGCCAGCAGCTCTGACATAAACTACGAGCAGTACTTC.